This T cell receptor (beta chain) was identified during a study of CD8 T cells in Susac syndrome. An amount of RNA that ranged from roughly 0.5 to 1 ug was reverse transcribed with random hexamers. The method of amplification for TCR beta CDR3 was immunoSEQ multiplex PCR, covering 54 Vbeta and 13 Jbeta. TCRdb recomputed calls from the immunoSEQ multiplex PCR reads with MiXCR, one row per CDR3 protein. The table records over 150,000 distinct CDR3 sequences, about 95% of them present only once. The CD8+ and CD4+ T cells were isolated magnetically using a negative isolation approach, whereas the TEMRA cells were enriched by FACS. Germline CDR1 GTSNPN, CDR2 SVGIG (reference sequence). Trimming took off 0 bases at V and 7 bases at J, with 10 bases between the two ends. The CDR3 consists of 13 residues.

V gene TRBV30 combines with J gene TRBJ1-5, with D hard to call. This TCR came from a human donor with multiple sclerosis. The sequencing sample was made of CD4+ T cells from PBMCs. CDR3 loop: CAWSVEGQQPQHF. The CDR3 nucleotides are TGTGCCTGGAGTGTAGAAGGGCAGCAGCCCCAGCATTTT.